A selection of T cell receptor beta chains follows, all from one sample in a study of T cell changes during pregnancy in multiple sclerosis. The repertoire was sequenced with immunoSEQ multiplex PCR; TCRdb's copy has only in-frame clones and lacks some. The repertoire holds 25,000 to 30,000 clones, with over 85% as singletons. This material consisted of CD4+ T cells from peripheral blood mononuclear cells, taken in the first trimester of pregnancy. These receptors all come from a female donor with multiple sclerosis, enrolled in a pregnancy study. Each CDR3 is given with its conserved first and last residue. Fields, in order: CDR3 length, D gene, V gene, clone size, J gene, CDR3 DNA, CDR3 protein. The D gene is left open where the match is weak. Size values are once, few and many counts, or a class for expanded clones, and some rows have none.

CDR3 length: 15
D gene: TRBD2
V gene: TRBV15
clone size: once
J gene: TRBJ2-1
CDR3 DNA: TGTGCCACCAGCAGAGGACTAGCGGGGGCTTATGAGCAGTTCTTC
CDR3 protein: CATSRGLAGAYEQFF

CDR3 length: 14
D gene: TRBD1
V gene: TRBV7-6
clone size: -
J gene: TRBJ2-2
CDR3 DNA: TGTGCCAGCAGCTTACAGGGGGCATCCGGGGAGCTGTTTTTT
CDR3 protein: CASSLQGASGELFF

CDR3 length: 11
D gene: -
V gene: TRBV7-9
clone size: -
J gene: TRBJ2-2
CDR3 DNA: TGTGCCAGCAGCTTATACGGGGAGCTGTTTTTT
CDR3 protein: CASSLYGELFF

CDR3 length: 15
D gene: -
V gene: TRBV2
clone size: -
J gene: TRBJ2-5
CDR3 DNA: TGTGCCAGCAGTCGCGAACTCTCTCGCCCAGAGACCCAGTACTTC
CDR3 protein: CASSRELSRPETQYF

CDR3 length: 13
D gene: -
V gene: TRBV5-6
clone size: -
J gene: TRBJ2-5
CDR3 DNA: TGTGCCAGCAGCTGGCGGACAGAAGAGACCCAGTACTTC
CDR3 protein: CASSWRTEETQYF

CDR3 length: 19
D gene: TRBD2
V gene: TRBV7-9
clone size: few
J gene: TRBJ2-7
CDR3 DNA: TGTGCCAGCAGCACGCAGATAGCGGGGGGCACCACAAGCTCCTACGAGCAGTACTTC
CDR3 protein: CASSTQIAGGTTSSYEQYF

CDR3 length: 13
D gene: TRBD1
V gene: TRBV11-2
clone size: -
J gene: TRBJ1-2
CDR3 DNA: TGTGCCAGCAGCTGGGACAGGGGGTATGGCTACACCTTC
CDR3 protein: CASSWDRGYGYTF

CDR3 length: 15
D gene: TRBD2
V gene: TRBV10-3
clone size: -
J gene: TRBJ2-5
CDR3 DNA: TGTGCCATCAGCCGACTAGCGGGGCTAGGAGAGACCCAGTACTTC
CDR3 protein: CAISRLAGLGETQYF

CDR3 length: 13
D gene: TRBD1
V gene: TRBV29-1
clone size: -
J gene: TRBJ1-1
CDR3 DNA: TGCAGCACTGAAAGGGACAGGAACACTGAAGCTTTCTTT
CDR3 protein: CSTERDRNTEAFF

CDR3 length: 12
D gene: -
V gene: TRBV2
clone size: -
J gene: TRBJ2-7
CDR3 DNA: TGTGCCAGCAAGGGGGAGCGTAGCGAGCAGTACTTC
CDR3 protein: CASKGERSEQYF

CDR3 length: 15
D gene: TRBD1
V gene: TRBV5-6
clone size: -
J gene: TRBJ1-2
CDR3 DNA: TGTGCCAGCAGCTCCACAGGGGAAGCTAGATATGGCTACACCTTC
CDR3 protein: CASSSTGEARYGYTF

CDR3 length: 13
D gene: -
V gene: TRBV18
clone size: -
J gene: TRBJ1-5
CDR3 DNA: TGTGCCAGCTCACTCAAAGGGGATCAGCCCCAGCATTTT
CDR3 protein: CASSLKGDQPQHF

CDR3 length: 17
D gene: TRBD2
V gene: TRBV4-1
clone size: -
J gene: TRBJ2-3
CDR3 DNA: TGCGCCAGCAGCCAAGTGAATAGCGGGGGGGCGGCAGATACGCAGTATTTT
CDR3 protein: CASSQVNSGGAADTQYF

CDR3 length: 14
D gene: TRBD1
V gene: TRBV5-1
clone size: -
J gene: TRBJ1-2
CDR3 DNA: TGCGCCAGCAGCTTGGCTGGGACAGATTATGGCTACACCTTC
CDR3 protein: CASSLAGTDYGYTF

CDR3 length: 14
D gene: TRBD1
V gene: TRBV5-1
clone size: once
J gene: TRBJ2-7
CDR3 DNA: TGCGCCAGCAGCTTGGAACAGGGGACCTACGAGCAGTACTTC
CDR3 protein: CASSLEQGTYEQYF

CDR3 length: 16
D gene: TRBD1
V gene: TRBV11-2
clone size: -
J gene: TRBJ1-1
CDR3 DNA: TGTGCCAGCAGCTCGCAAAGGATAGGACAGGGGGTAGAGGCTTTCTTT
CDR3 protein: CASSSQRIGQGVEAFF

CDR3 length: 15
D gene: TRBD1
V gene: TRBV29-1
clone size: -
J gene: TRBJ1-1
CDR3 DNA: TGCAGCGTGAGGGGGACAGGGGGCACGAACACTGAAGCTTTCTTT
CDR3 protein: CSVRGTGGTNTEAFF

CDR3 length: 13
D gene: TRBD1
V gene: TRBV7-2
clone size: -
J gene: TRBJ1-1
CDR3 DNA: TGTGCCAGCAGCCTCTGGACAGGCGTCGAAGCTTTCTTT
CDR3 protein: CASSLWTGVEAFF

CDR3 length: 13
D gene: -
V gene: TRBV30
clone size: once
J gene: TRBJ1-5
CDR3 DNA: TGTGCCTGGAGTGACAGGGCTAATCAGCCCCAGCATTTT
CDR3 protein: CAWSDRANQPQHF

CDR3 length: 16
D gene: TRBD2
V gene: TRBV7-2
clone size: -
J gene: TRBJ2-2
CDR3 DNA: TGTGCCAGCAGCTTAATGGGACTACCAAACACCGGGGAGCTGTTTTTT
CDR3 protein: CASSLMGLPNTGELFF

CDR3 length: 12
D gene: TRBD1
V gene: TRBV2
clone size: -
J gene: TRBJ2-7
CDR3 DNA: TGTGCCAGCAGTCCCGACAGGGACGAGCAGTACTTC
CDR3 protein: CASSPDRDEQYF

CDR3 length: 14
D gene: -
V gene: TRBV19
clone size: -
J gene: TRBJ2-7
CDR3 DNA: TGTGCCAGTAGTGTTGAGGGGGACTCCTACGAGCAGTACTTC
CDR3 protein: CASSVEGDSYEQYF

CDR3 length: 13
D gene: TRBD1
V gene: TRBV5-6
clone size: -
J gene: TRBJ2-1
CDR3 DNA: TGTGCCAGCAGCGGGACAGGGGAGGTTGAGCAGTTCTTC
CDR3 protein: CASSGTGEVEQFF

CDR3 length: 14
D gene: TRBD1
V gene: TRBV7-9
clone size: -
J gene: TRBJ1-1
CDR3 DNA: TGTGCCAGCCGCTTAGCGCAGGGGGGAGGTGAAGCTTTCTTT
CDR3 protein: CASRLAQGGGEAFF

CDR3 length: 15
D gene: TRBD2
V gene: TRBV7-6
clone size: -
J gene: TRBJ2-2
CDR3 DNA: TGTGCCAGCAGCTTACGCGGGGGAAACACCGGGGAGCTGTTTTTT
CDR3 protein: CASSLRGGNTGELFF

CDR3 length: 15
D gene: TRBD2
V gene: TRBV9
clone size: -
J gene: TRBJ2-1
CDR3 DNA: TGTGCCAGCAGTTTTAGCGGGGGGGGCTACAATGAGCAGTTCTTC
CDR3 protein: CASSFSGGGYNEQFF

CDR3 length: 13
D gene: -
V gene: TRBV28
clone size: -
J gene: TRBJ2-5
CDR3 DNA: TGTGCCAGCAGTCACGGCCAGGATGGGACCCAGTACTTC
CDR3 protein: CASSHGQDGTQYF

CDR3 length: 13
D gene: -
V gene: TRBV6-5
clone size: -
J gene: TRBJ1-6
CDR3 DNA: TGTGCCAGCAGCGGGACCTATAATTCACCCCTCCACTTT
CDR3 protein: CASSGTYNSPLHF

CDR3 length: 13
D gene: TRBD2
V gene: TRBV19
clone size: -
J gene: TRBJ2-5
CDR3 DNA: TGTGCCAGTAGTCTAAGCGGGGTAGAGACCCAGTACTTC
CDR3 protein: CASSLSGVETQYF

CDR3 length: 16
D gene: TRBD1
V gene: TRBV7-3
clone size: -
J gene: TRBJ1-1
CDR3 DNA: TGTGCCAGCAGCCGGGACAGGGGGGTGGGGAACACTGAAGCTTTCTTT
CDR3 protein: CASSRDRGVGNTEAFF

CDR3 length: 13
D gene: -
V gene: TRBV5-4
clone size: -
J gene: TRBJ2-1
CDR3 DNA: TGTGCCAGCAGCCCCGATCGGGGCAATGAGCAGTTCTTC
CDR3 protein: CASSPDRGNEQFF

CDR3 length: 16
D gene: TRBD2
V gene: TRBV7-2
clone size: -
J gene: TRBJ2-4
CDR3 DNA: TGTGCCAGCAGCCTCCGGGGAGGTAGCGGGAGAAACATTCAGTACTTC
CDR3 protein: CASSLRGGSGRNIQYF

CDR3 length: 13
D gene: -
V gene: TRBV5-1
clone size: -
J gene: TRBJ1-1
CDR3 DNA: TGCGCCAGCAGCCCCACAGTGGGTACTGAAGCTTTCTTT
CDR3 protein: CASSPTVGTEAFF

CDR3 length: 13
D gene: -
V gene: TRBV30
clone size: -
J gene: TRBJ1-1
CDR3 DNA: TGTGCCTGTCGACAGGCCTGGGGCACTGAAGCTTTCTTT
CDR3 protein: CACRQAWGTEAFF

CDR3 length: 17
D gene: -
V gene: TRBV7-9
clone size: -
J gene: TRBJ1-3
CDR3 DNA: TGTGCCAGCAGCTTAGCGCTAGGACACCGCTCTGGAAACACCATATATTTT
CDR3 protein: CASSLALGHRSGNTIYF

CDR3 length: 13
D gene: -
V gene: TRBV6-6
clone size: -
J gene: TRBJ1-1
CDR3 DNA: TGTGCCAGCAGTTACCCCCAAGGCAGGGAAGCTTTCTTT
CDR3 protein: CASSYPQGREAFF

CDR3 length: 14
D gene: TRBD1
V gene: TRBV7-2
clone size: -
J gene: TRBJ2-1
CDR3 DNA: TGTGCCAGCAGCTTAGGACAGGGCTACAATGAGCAGTTCTTC
CDR3 protein: CASSLGQGYNEQFF

CDR3 length: 16
D gene: -
V gene: TRBV7-2
clone size: -
J gene: TRBJ2-3
CDR3 DNA: TGTGCCAGCAGCTCCCTTGAGGGTTGGTGGACAGATACGCAGTATTTT
CDR3 protein: CASSSLEGWWTDTQYF

CDR3 length: 13
D gene: -
V gene: TRBV7-2
clone size: -
J gene: TRBJ2-5
CDR3 DNA: TGTGCCAGCAGCCCTAGGGGGGGCAAGACCCAGTACTTC
CDR3 protein: CASSPRGGKTQYF

CDR3 length: 15
D gene: -
V gene: TRBV27
clone size: -
J gene: TRBJ2-2
CDR3 DNA: TGTGCCAGCAGTCCCCTCGGGGTGGACACCGGGGAGCTGTTTTTT
CDR3 protein: CASSPLGVDTGELFF

CDR3 length: 13
D gene: -
V gene: TRBV7-3
clone size: -
J gene: TRBJ2-7
CDR3 DNA: TGTGCCAGCAGCTTAACCCGGGGGGCCAAGCAGTACTTC
CDR3 protein: CASSLTRGAKQYF